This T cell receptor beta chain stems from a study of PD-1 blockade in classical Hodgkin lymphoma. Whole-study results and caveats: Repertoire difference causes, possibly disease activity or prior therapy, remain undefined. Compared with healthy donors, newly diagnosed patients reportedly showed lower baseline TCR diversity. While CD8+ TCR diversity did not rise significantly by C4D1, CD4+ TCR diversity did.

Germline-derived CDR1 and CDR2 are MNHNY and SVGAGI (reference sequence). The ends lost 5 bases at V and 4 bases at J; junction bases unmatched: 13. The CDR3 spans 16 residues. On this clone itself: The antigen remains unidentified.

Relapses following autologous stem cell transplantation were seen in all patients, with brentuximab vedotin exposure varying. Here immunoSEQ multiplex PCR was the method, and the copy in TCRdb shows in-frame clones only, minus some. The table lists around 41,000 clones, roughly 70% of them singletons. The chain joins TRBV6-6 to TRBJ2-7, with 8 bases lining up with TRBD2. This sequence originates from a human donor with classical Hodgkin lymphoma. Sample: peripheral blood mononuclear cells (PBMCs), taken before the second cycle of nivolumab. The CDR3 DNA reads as TGTGCCAGCAGTCTCTCTAGGACTAGCAATTCGTACGAGCAGTACTTC. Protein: CASSLSRTSNSYEQYF.